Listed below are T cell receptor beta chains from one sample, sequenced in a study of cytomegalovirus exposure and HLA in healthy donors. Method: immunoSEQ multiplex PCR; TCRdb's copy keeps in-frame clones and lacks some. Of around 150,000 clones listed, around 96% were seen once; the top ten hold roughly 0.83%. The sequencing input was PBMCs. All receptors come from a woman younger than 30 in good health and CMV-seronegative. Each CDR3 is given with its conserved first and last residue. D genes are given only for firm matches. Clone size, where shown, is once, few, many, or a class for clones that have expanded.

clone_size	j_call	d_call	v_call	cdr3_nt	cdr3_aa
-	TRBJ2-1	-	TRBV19	TGTGCCAGTAGTGGCACCCCGAAGGGGGTCAATGAGCAGTTCTTC	CASSGTPKGVNEQFF
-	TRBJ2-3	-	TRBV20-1	TGCAGTGCTTCAGAAACAGATACGCAGTATTTT	CSASETDTQYF
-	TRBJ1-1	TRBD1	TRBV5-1	TGCGCCAGCAGCTCAGACAGGGAAGTGGGGAACACTGAAGCTTTCTTT	CASSSDREVGNTEAFF
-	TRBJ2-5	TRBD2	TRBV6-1	TGTGCCAGCACTAGCGGGGGGGCCGGGGAGACCCAGTACTTC	CASTSGGAGETQYF
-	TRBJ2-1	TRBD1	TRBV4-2	TGTGCCAGCAGCCCATTGGACAGGGGGGTGGGGAATGAGCAGTTCTTC	CASSPLDRGVGNEQFF
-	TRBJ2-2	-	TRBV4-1	TGCGCCAGCAGCCAACAGGGCAACGGGGAGCTGTTTTTT	CASSQQGNGELFF
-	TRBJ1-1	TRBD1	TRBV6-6	TGTGCCAGCAGACGGACAGGGGGCGTCACTGAAGCTTTCTTT	CASRRTGGVTEAFF
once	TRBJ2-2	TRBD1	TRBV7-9	TGTGCCAGCAGCTCACAGGGGGTTACAGACACCGGGGAGCTGTTTTTT	CASSSQGVTDTGELFF
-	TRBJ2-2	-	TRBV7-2	TGTGCCAGCAGCCTTTACCTTGAGGGAACCGGGGAGCTGTTTTTT	CASSLYLEGTGELFF
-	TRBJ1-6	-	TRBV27	TGTGCCAGCAGTTTGGACAGAGATAATTCACCCCTCCACTTT	CASSLDRDNSPLHF
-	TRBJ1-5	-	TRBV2	TGTGCCAGCAGCCAGGTTTTTAGCAATCAGCCCCAGCATTTT	CASSQVFSNQPQHF
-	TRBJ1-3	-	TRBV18	TGTGCCAGCTCACCACCGGGCATAACGGCGGGAAACACCATATATTTT	CASSPPGITAGNTIYF
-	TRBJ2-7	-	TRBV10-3	TGTGCCATCAGTGTAGCCGGAACTTACGAGCAGTACTTC	CAISVAGTYEQYF
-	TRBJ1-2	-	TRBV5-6	TGTGCCAGCAGCTTGGGGTTTGGTCGGGACTATGGCTACACCTTC	CASSLGFGRDYGYTF
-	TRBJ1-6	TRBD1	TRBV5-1	TGCGCCAGCAGCCTCGGACAGGGGGCGGGGTCCTATAATTCACCCCTCCACTTT	CASSLGQGAGSYNSPLHF
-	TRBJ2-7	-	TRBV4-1	TGCGCCAGCAGCCAAGGGGGGACTCTAAACGAGCAGTACTTC	CASSQGGTLNEQYF
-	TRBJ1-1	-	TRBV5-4	TGTGCCAGCAGCCCCAGGGCCATGAACACTGAAGCTTTCTTT	CASSPRAMNTEAFF
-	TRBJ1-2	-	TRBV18	TGTGCCAGCTCACCAACGCCTAGCGGGCTGGGCTACACCTTC	CASSPTPSGLGYTF
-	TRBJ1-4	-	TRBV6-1	TGTGCCAGCAGTGAAGCAGGGGGAACTAATGAAAAACTGTTTTTT	CASSEAGGTNEKLFF
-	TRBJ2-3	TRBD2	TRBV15	TGTGCCACCAGAGAGGGACTAGCGGGGGCAAATACGCAGTATTTT	CATREGLAGANTQYF
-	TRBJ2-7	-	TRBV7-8	TGTGCCAGCAGCTTAGGGGCAGCTCTCCCCTACGAGCAGTACTTC	CASSLGAALPYEQYF
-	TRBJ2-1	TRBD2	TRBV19	TGTGCCAGTAGTGCCTCTTGGGCTAGCGGGGCACATGAGCAGTTCTTC	CASSASWASGAHEQFF
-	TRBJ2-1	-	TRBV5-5	TGTGCCAGCAGCTCCGGAGGGGGGGGGAATGAGCAGTTCTTC	CASSSGGGGNEQFF
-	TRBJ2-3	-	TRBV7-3	TGTGCCAGCAGCTTAGCGGGCCGCACAGATACGCAGTATTTT	CASSLAGRTDTQYF
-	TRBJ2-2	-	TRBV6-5	TGTGCCACCACAGACAATGCGCTGGACACCGGGGAGCTGTTTTTT	CATTDNALDTGELFF
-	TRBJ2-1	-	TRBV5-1	TGCGCCAGCAGCTTGGAAGGGGGCGGGGGGATGGATGAGCAGTTCTTC	CASSLEGGGGMDEQFF
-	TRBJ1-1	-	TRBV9	TGTGCCAGCAGCGCGACCTACAGGATGGGAAGGGACACTGAAGCTTTCTTT	CASSATYRMGRDTEAFF
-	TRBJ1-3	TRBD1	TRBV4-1	TGCGCCAGCACTCGTTACTCGGAGGGGGCGAGCTCTGGAAACACCATATATTTT	CASTRYSEGASSGNTIYF
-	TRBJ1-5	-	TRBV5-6	TGTGCCAGCAGCTTGAGCGGCCTGAGCAATCAGCCCCAGCATTTT	CASSLSGLSNQPQHF
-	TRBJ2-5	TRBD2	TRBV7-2	TGTGCCAGCAGCTTAGTCCTAGCGGGGCCCTTAAGTCAAGAGACCCAGTACTTC	CASSLVLAGPLSQETQYF
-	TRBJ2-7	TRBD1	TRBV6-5	TGTGCCAGCAATCCACAGGGGGCTTCCTACGAGCAGTACTTC	CASNPQGASYEQYF
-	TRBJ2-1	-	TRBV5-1	TGCGCCAGCAGCTTGGAGGGGGAATTGGGCAATGAGCAGTTCTTC	CASSLEGELGNEQFF
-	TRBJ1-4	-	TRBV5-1	TGCGCCAGCAGCCTACGGTTTAATGAAAAACTGTTTTTT	CASSLRFNEKLFF
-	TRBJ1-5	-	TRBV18	TGTGCCAGCTCACCCTTCAATCAGCCCCAGCATTTT	CASSPFNQPQHF
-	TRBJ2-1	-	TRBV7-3	TGTGCCAGCAGCTCCGGGACTTCCGGAGCTGAGCAGTTCTTC	CASSSGTSGAEQFF
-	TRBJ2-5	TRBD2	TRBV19	TGTGCCAGTAGTCGGGGAGGGGAGACCCAGTACTTC	CASSRGGETQYF
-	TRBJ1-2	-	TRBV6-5	TGTGCCAGCAGTTACTCGTCTAGGGGCGTCGACTATGGCTACACCTTC	CASSYSSRGVDYGYTF
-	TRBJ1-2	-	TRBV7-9	TGTGCCAGCAGCCCTCCCGGACAGAGCTATGGCTACACCTTC	CASSPPGQSYGYTF
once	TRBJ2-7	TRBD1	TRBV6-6	TGTGCCGGAGCGGAGGGACAGGGGGGGTCCTACGAGCAGTACTTC	CAGAEGQGGSYEQYF
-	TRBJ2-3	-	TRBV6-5	TGTGCCAGCGGATTTAGAGGGACAGATACGCAGTATTTT	CASGFRGTDTQYF
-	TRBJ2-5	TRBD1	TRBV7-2	TGTGCCAGCACAAACAGGGGCGTTGTGGAGACCCAGTACTTC	CASTNRGVVETQYF
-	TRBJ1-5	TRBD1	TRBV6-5	TGTGCCAGCAGTTTCACAGGGGTCAGCAATCAGCCCCAGCATTTT	CASSFTGVSNQPQHF
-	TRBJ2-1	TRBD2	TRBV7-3	TGTGCCAGCAGCTTAGGGACTAGCGGGGGGGCCAATGAGCAGTTCTTC	CASSLGTSGGANEQFF
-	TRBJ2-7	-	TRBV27	TGTGCCAGCACGGACAGTTCCTACGAGCAGTACTTC	CASTDSSYEQYF
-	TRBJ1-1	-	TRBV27	TGTGCCAGCAGTCCAAGGCGCGGGGTAGGGGAAGCTTTCTTT	CASSPRRGVGEAFF
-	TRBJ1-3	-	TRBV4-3	TGCGCCAGCAGCCAGGACCACTGGACTGTTTCTGGAAACACCATATATTTT	CASSQDHWTVSGNTIYF
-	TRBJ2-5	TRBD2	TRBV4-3	TGCGCCAGCAGCCAAGATATTCCGGGACTAGCGGGGGGGCGTGAGACCCAGTACTTC	CASSQDIPGLAGGRETQYF
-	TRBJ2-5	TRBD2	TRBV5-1	TGCGCCAGCAGCGGTGCCGGGACTAGCGGGGGGGCTGGAGAGACCCAGTACTTC	CASSGAGTSGGAGETQYF
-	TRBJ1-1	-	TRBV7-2	TGTGCCAGCAGCTTTTACGGGACTGAAGCTTTCTTT	CASSFYGTEAFF
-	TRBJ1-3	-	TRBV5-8	TGTGCCAGCAGCCCTCTAGAGGGCTCTGGAAACACCATATATTTT	CASSPLEGSGNTIYF
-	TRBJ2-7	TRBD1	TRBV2	TGTGCCAGCAAGTCGGGACAGGGGGCCCTGAGCTCCTACGAGCAGTACTTC	CASKSGQGALSSYEQYF
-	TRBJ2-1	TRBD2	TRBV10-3	TGTGCCACGGCAAGGTTACTAGCGGGAGGAACCCAAGACAATGAGCAGTTCTTC	CATARLLAGGTQDNEQFF
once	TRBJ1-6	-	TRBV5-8	TGTGCCAGCCTAGCTTATGGAGCGCTCTATAATTCACCCCTCCACTTT	CASLAYGALYNSPLHF
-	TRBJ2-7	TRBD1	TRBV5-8	TGTGCCAGCAGCTTGGCCGGGACAGGGGGCTTCGAGCAGTACTTC	CASSLAGTGGFEQYF
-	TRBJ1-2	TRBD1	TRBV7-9	TGTGCCAGCAGCTTACCAGGGGGCTGGGGCTACACCTTC	CASSLPGGWGYTF
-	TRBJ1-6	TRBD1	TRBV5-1	TGCGCCTACCTCCCCGGGACAGCAGATTTT	CAYLPGTADF
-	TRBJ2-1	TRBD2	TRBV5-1	TGCGCCAGCAGCTTGGCCGGGAGCGGGGGGGCGAGCTCCTACAATGAGCAGTTCTTC	CASSLAGSGGASSYNEQFF
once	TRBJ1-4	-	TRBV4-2	TGTGCCAGCAGTGTCAGAACTAATGAAAAACTGTTTTTT	CASSVRTNEKLFF